The clone carrying this T cell receptor beta chain came up a few times. Its cognate antigen is unknown. The source of the sample is a study of response to subunit inactivated influenza vaccine. TCRdb processed the RT-PCR reads anew with MiXCR; each CDR3 protein has one entry. The sample lists roughly 650,000 distinct CDR3 sequences, 15% to 19% occurring once. Points from the study as a whole: The authors offered the suggestion that each seasonal influenza vaccination recruits few new T cells.

The clonotype comes from a man aged 50-59 years who received an inactivated influenza vaccine. The material was PBMCs from blood, obtained about 11 days after vaccination.

The DNA of the CDR3 is TGTGCCAGCAGCAAACGATGGGGGACACAGAACACCGGGGAGCTGTTTTTT. Translated: CASSKRWGTQNTGELFF. This chain joins TRBV7-8 and TRBJ2-2; perhaps TRBD1 as D (6 bases). The V gene lost 5 bases and the J gene lost 1 base, with 17 bases spanning the gap. Germline CDR1 and CDR2: SGHVS and FQNEAQ. The CDR3 sequence is 17 residues long.